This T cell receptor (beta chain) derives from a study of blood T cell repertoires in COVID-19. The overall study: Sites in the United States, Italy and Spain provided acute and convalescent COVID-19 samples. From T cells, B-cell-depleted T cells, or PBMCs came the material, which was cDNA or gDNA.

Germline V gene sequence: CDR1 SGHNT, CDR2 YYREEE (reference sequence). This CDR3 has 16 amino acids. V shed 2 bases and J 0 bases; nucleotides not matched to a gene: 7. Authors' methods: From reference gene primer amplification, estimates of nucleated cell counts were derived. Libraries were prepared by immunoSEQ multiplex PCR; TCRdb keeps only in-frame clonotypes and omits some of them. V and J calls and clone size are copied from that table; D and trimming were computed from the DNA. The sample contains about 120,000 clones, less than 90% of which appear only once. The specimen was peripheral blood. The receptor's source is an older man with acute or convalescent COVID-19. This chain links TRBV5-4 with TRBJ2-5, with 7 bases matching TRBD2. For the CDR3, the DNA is TGTGCCAGCAGCTTCCCGGGACTAAAGTACCAAGAGACCCAGTACTTC. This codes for CASSFPGLKYQETQYF.